This T cell receptor (beta chain) was documented in a study of T cells after yellow fever vaccination. The study, taken as a whole, reports: A minor fraction of clonotypes spanned both CD4 and CD8 compartments.

The CDR3 contains 14 residues. Germline values: CDR1 SEHNR, CDR2 FQNEAQ (reference sequence). Trimming removed 6 bases at V and 2 bases at J, with 11 bases between. Points on this clonotype: Its antigen is still unknown.

In TCRdb, the 5' RACE reads were re-called with MiXCR into one record per CDR3 protein. The data contain some 340,000 distinct CDR3 sequences, roughly 3.9% of them seen just once; the ten biggest clones take up under 30%. This receptor was obtained from a young man who received the YFV17D yellow fever vaccine. The V gene is TRBV7-9, the J gene TRBJ1-5, with D perhaps TRBD1 (6 bases). The sample was PBMCs, taken 5 days after the yellow fever booster vaccination. The DNA for the CDR3 is TGTGCCAGCAGTTCGGACAGTGGCAATCAGCCCCAGCATTTT. This translates into CASSSDSGNQPQHF.